This paragraph covers one T cell receptor beta chain sequence. Then a second PCR, running roughly 7 to 11 cycles, was carried out with a sample-barcoded 5' primer and a J-beta primer mix. Sequencing yielded, for each sample, at least 3 million paired-end reads carrying CDR3. TCRdb fed the 5' RACE reads into MiXCR, producing one record per CDR3 protein. The table has 450,000 to 600,000 distinct CDR3 sequences, about 27% seen once. This entry belongs to a study of blood T cells in healthy people across ages. RNA extraction gave at least 5.5 micrograms of total RNA per sample. The CDR3 consists of 14 residues. The germline CDR1 and CDR2 sequences are DFQATT and SNEGSKA (reference sequence). The V gene lost 5 bases and the J gene lost 3 bases, with 16 bases spanning the gap. The same specimen was also included in a second study, on T cells of mothers and their children.

The sequence was obtained from a boy aged 2 to 10 in good health. Sequencing was carried out using blood. This chain joins TRBV20-1 and TRBJ1-2; the D gene is possibly TRBD1 (5 bases). For the CDR3, the DNA is TGCAGTGCTGAGCCGCCGGGGGTCCACTATGGCTACACCTTC. Amino acid sequence: CSAEPPGVHYGYTF.